A selection of T cell receptor beta chains follows, all from one sample in a study of T cells in Graves' hyperthyroidism and ophthalmopathy. TCRdb called the multiplex PCR reads again in MiXCR, with one record for every CDR3 protein. The sample gives about half a million distinct CDR3 sequences, around 16% of which show up once; about 31% is in the top ten. Sequencing was done on a sample of blood. The receptor set was obtained from a woman aged 30 to 39 with Graves' ophthalmopathy. Each CDR3 is given with its conserved first and last residue. The order of the fields is J gene, clone size, V gene, D gene, CDR3 DNA, CDR3 protein. D genes are given only for firm matches. Part of the rows lack a size; the others show once, few, many or a class for expanded clones.

J gene: TRBJ1-1
clone size: many
V gene: TRBV5-6
D gene: TRBD1
CDR3 DNA: TGTGCCAGCACCACCTCGGAGGGGGCCTGGGCTGAAGCTTTCTTT
CDR3 protein: CASTTSEGAWAEAFF

J gene: TRBJ2-3
clone size: many
V gene: TRBV11-2
D gene: TRBD2
CDR3 DNA: TGTGCCAGCAGCTTAGCACTGGGACTAGCGAACACAGATACGCAGTATTTT
CDR3 protein: CASSLALGLANTDTQYF

J gene: TRBJ2-1
clone size: .
V gene: TRBV27
D gene: .
CDR3 DNA: TGTGCCAGCAGTTCATCACAGGTTACTGAGCAGTTCTTC
CDR3 protein: CASSSSQVTEQFF

J gene: TRBJ2-3
clone size: .
V gene: TRBV30
D gene: .
CDR3 DNA: TGTGCCCTCGGGGTAGGGGCCACAAATACGCAGTATTTT
CDR3 protein: CALGVGATNTQYF

J gene: TRBJ2-5
clone size: few
V gene: TRBV28
D gene: .
CDR3 DNA: TGTGCCAGCAGTGGCCGGGGGCTAGCGGACCAAGAGACCCAGTACTTC
CDR3 protein: CASSGRGLADQETQYF

J gene: TRBJ2-3
clone size: many
V gene: TRBV2
D gene: .
CDR3 DNA: TGTGCCAGCAGTGATGGGACGGCGGATACGCAGTATTTT
CDR3 protein: CASSDGTADTQYF

J gene: TRBJ2-1
clone size: few
V gene: TRBV20-1
D gene: TRBD1
CDR3 DNA: TGCAGTGCACCGGAGGACAGGGCTATCTTC
CDR3 protein: CSAPEDRAIF

J gene: TRBJ1-6
clone size: .
V gene: TRBV9
D gene: TRBD1
CDR3 DNA: TGTGCCAGTAGAGGACAGGCCGGGGGTAATTCACCCCTCCACTTT
CDR3 protein: CASRGQAGGNSPLHF

J gene: TRBJ2-1
clone size: .
V gene: TRBV24-1
D gene: .
CDR3 DNA: TGTGCCACCAGTGATGAAGCGGAGGCCTACAATGAGCAGTTCTTC
CDR3 protein: CATSDEAEAYNEQFF

J gene: TRBJ1-1
clone size: few
V gene: TRBV19
D gene: .
CDR3 DNA: TGTGCCAGTAGTATATCTCGGCAGGGGAACACTGAAGCTTTCTTT
CDR3 protein: CASSISRQGNTEAFF

J gene: TRBJ1-5
clone size: many
V gene: TRBV5-5
D gene: .
CDR3 DNA: TGTGCCAGCAGCTTGGGGTCAGATAGTCAGCCCCAGCATTTT
CDR3 protein: CASSLGSDSQPQHF

J gene: TRBJ2-2
clone size: few
V gene: TRBV28
D gene: .
CDR3 DNA: TGTGCCAGCAGTTTACGGGGGCCTAAAAACACCGGGGAGCTGTTTTTT
CDR3 protein: CASSLRGPKNTGELFF

J gene: TRBJ2-1
clone size: many
V gene: TRBV20-1
D gene: .
CDR3 DNA: TGCAGTGCGAAGGGTAGTGGTGGGGCTAATGAGCAGTTCTTC
CDR3 protein: CSAKGSGGANEQFF

J gene: TRBJ2-5
clone size: many
V gene: TRBV30
D gene: .
CDR3 DNA: TGTGCCTGGAGTGTAGGGGGAACCCAAGAGACCCAGTACTTC
CDR3 protein: CAWSVGGTQETQYF

J gene: TRBJ2-3
clone size: .
V gene: TRBV19
D gene: .
CDR3 DNA: TGTGCCAGTAGTATAGATCTCCCCACAGATACGCAGTATTTT
CDR3 protein: CASSIDLPTDTQYF

J gene: TRBJ2-3
clone size: .
V gene: TRBV7-3
D gene: .
CDR3 DNA: TGTGCCAGCAGCTTATCCCGTGGAAATACGCAGTATTTT
CDR3 protein: CASSLSRGNTQYF

J gene: TRBJ2-1
clone size: many
V gene: TRBV6-2/TRBV6-3
D gene: .
CDR3 DNA: TGTGCCAGCAGTTACTCCCCCTTGAATGAGCAGTTCTTC
CDR3 protein: CASSYSPLNEQFF

J gene: TRBJ2-1
clone size: many
V gene: TRBV20-1
D gene: TRBD2
CDR3 DNA: TGCAGTGCGGAAATAGGGACTAGCGGGAGAGGCTCCTACAATGAGCAGTTCTTC
CDR3 protein: CSAEIGTSGRGSYNEQFF

J gene: TRBJ2-6
clone size: .
V gene: TRBV19
D gene: .
CDR3 DNA: TGTGCCAGTAGTGCTCGACTGGCCCTGACGGCCAACGTCCTGACTTTC
CDR3 protein: CASSARLALTANVLTF

J gene: TRBJ1-2
clone size: many
V gene: TRBV12-3/TRBV12-4
D gene: .
CDR3 DNA: TGTGCCAGCAGGGCAGGGGTTCCTAACTATGGCTACACCTTC
CDR3 protein: CASRAGVPNYGYTF

J gene: TRBJ2-7
clone size: few
V gene: TRBV27
D gene: TRBD1
CDR3 DNA: TGTGCCAGCAGTTTAATCCCGGGACAGGGGACCTACGAGCAGTACTTC
CDR3 protein: CASSLIPGQGTYEQYF

J gene: TRBJ2-7
clone size: many
V gene: TRBV18
D gene: .
CDR3 DNA: TGTGCCAGCTCACCTAATCAGGTTTCATACGAGCAGTACTTC
CDR3 protein: CASSPNQVSYEQYF

J gene: TRBJ1-1
clone size: many
V gene: TRBV29-1
D gene: TRBD1
CDR3 DNA: TGCAGCGTTCCTACGCCCCTTGACAGGGTACGTGCGAACACTGAAGCTTTCTTT
CDR3 protein: CSVPTPLDRVRANTEAFF

J gene: TRBJ1-2
clone size: few
V gene: TRBV4-1
D gene: .
CDR3 DNA: TGCGCCAGCAGCCAAGTTGCACGGACAGACTATGGCTACACCTTC
CDR3 protein: CASSQVARTDYGYTF

J gene: TRBJ2-7
clone size: many
V gene: TRBV20-1
D gene: .
CDR3 DNA: TGCAGTGCTTGTAGTTACTCCTCCTACGAGCAGTACTTC
CDR3 protein: CSACSYSSYEQYF

J gene: TRBJ1-2
clone size: .
V gene: TRBV4-2
D gene: .
CDR3 DNA: TGTGCCAGCAGCCGACAGTCCTTAGACTATGGCTACACCTTC
CDR3 protein: CASSRQSLDYGYTF

J gene: TRBJ1-5
clone size: many
V gene: TRBV20-1
D gene: .
CDR3 DNA: TGCAGTGCCCCAATTAGTGGTTCTAGTCAGCCCCAGCATTTT
CDR3 protein: CSAPISGSSQPQHF

J gene: TRBJ2-4
clone size: few
V gene: TRBV19
D gene: TRBD2
CDR3 DNA: TGTGCCAGTAGTGCCGCGGGAGTGTCCAAAAACATTCAGTACTTC
CDR3 protein: CASSAAGVSKNIQYF

J gene: TRBJ1-1
clone size: many
V gene: TRBV6-2/TRBV6-3
D gene: .
CDR3 DNA: TGTGCCAGCAGAGGAGGACCGAAACAAGCTTTCTTT
CDR3 protein: CASRGGPKQAFF

J gene: TRBJ2-1
clone size: many
V gene: TRBV30
D gene: .
CDR3 DNA: TGTGCCTGGAGGAAAGACAGCTCCTACAATGAGCAGTTCTTC
CDR3 protein: CAWRKDSSYNEQFF

J gene: TRBJ2-7
clone size: .
V gene: TRBV7-3
D gene: TRBD2
CDR3 DNA: TGTGCCAGCAGCTTAACCGGGACTAGCTTTAACGAGCAGTACTTC
CDR3 protein: CASSLTGTSFNEQYF

J gene: TRBJ1-4
clone size: .
V gene: TRBV28
D gene: .
CDR3 DNA: TGTGCCAGCAGTTTTCCAGCGAGGGAAAAACTGTTTTTT
CDR3 protein: CASSFPAREKLFF

J gene: TRBJ1-2
clone size: .
V gene: TRBV5-8
D gene: TRBD1
CDR3 DNA: TGTGCCAGCAGCTGGGGGGACAGGGGTTCTGGCTACACCTTC
CDR3 protein: CASSWGDRGSGYTF

J gene: TRBJ1-2
clone size: .
V gene: TRBV29-1
D gene: .
CDR3 DNA: TGCAGCGTTGAAGATGGGGCAATCTATGGCTACACCTTC
CDR3 protein: CSVEDGAIYGYTF

J gene: TRBJ2-4
clone size: many
V gene: TRBV7-2
D gene: TRBD1
CDR3 DNA: TGTGCCAGCAGCTTTGGACAGGGAGACATTCAGTACTTC
CDR3 protein: CASSFGQGDIQYF

J gene: TRBJ2-4
clone size: .
V gene: TRBV5-8
D gene: .
CDR3 DNA: TGTGCCAGCAGCTTGGGGTTACCAAACATTCAGTACTTC
CDR3 protein: CASSLGLPNIQYF

J gene: TRBJ2-1
clone size: many
V gene: TRBV6-2/TRBV6-3
D gene: TRBD2
CDR3 DNA: TGTGCCAGCAGTTACCGCCATGGGGATCCGCGGGGGGGTGAGCAGTTCTTC
CDR3 protein: CASSYRHGDPRGGEQFF

J gene: TRBJ2-3
clone size: few
V gene: TRBV6-1
D gene: TRBD2
CDR3 DNA: TGTGCCAGCAGTGGATGGCGGGTAGCGGGAGACTCTAGCACAGATACGCAGTATTTT
CDR3 protein: CASSGWRVAGDSSTDTQYF

J gene: TRBJ2-5
clone size: few
V gene: TRBV30
D gene: .
CDR3 DNA: TGTGCCTGGGGTCCCTCGTATGGGAAGTACTTC
CDR3 protein: CAWGPSYGKYF

J gene: TRBJ1-4
clone size: many
V gene: TRBV28
D gene: .
CDR3 DNA: TGTGCCAGCAGTTTTGACGCAACTAATGAAAAACTGTTTTTT
CDR3 protein: CASSFDATNEKLFF

J gene: TRBJ1-6
clone size: many
V gene: TRBV4-3
D gene: TRBD1
CDR3 DNA: TGCGCCAGCAGCCAAGACGTATTACAGGGGAATTCACCCCTCCACTTT
CDR3 protein: CASSQDVLQGNSPLHF